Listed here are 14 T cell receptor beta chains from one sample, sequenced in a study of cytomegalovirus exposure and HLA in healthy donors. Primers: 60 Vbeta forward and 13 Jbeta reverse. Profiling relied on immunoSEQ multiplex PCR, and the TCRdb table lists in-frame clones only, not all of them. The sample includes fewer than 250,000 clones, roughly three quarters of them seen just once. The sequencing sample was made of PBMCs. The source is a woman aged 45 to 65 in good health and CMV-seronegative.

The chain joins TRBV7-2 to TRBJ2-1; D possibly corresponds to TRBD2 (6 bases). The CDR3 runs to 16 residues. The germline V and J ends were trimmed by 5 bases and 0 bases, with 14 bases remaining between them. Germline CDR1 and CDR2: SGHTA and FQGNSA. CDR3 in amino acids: CASSRPGGLSYNEQFF. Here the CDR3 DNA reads TGTGCCAGCAGCCGGCCCGGGGGTCTCTCCTACAATGAGCAGTTCTTC.

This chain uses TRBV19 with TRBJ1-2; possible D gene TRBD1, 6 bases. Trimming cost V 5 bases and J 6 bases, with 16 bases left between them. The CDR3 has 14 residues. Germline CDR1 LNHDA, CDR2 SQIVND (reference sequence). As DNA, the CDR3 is TGTGCCAGTAGTCGTGCGGGGGGCTCTCATGGCTACACCTTC. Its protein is CASSRAGGSHGYTF.

For the CDR3, the DNA is TGTGCCAGCAGTCTCTCCGGGACAGGGTATACTTGGGAACAGCCCCAGCATTTT. Translated, it gives CASSLSGTGYTWEQPQHF. V is TRBV28 and J is TRBJ1-5; 9 bases line up with TRBD1. V gave up 5 bases and J gave up 7 bases; unmatched junction bases: 18. The germline V gene has CDR1 MDHEN and CDR2 SYDVKM. This CDR3 region has 18 residues.

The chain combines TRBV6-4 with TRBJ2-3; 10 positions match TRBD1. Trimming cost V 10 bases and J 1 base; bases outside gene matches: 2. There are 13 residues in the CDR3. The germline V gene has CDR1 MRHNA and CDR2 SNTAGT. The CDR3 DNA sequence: TGTGCCACCGGGACAGGGGGCACAGATACGCAGTATTTT. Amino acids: CATGTGGTDTQYF.

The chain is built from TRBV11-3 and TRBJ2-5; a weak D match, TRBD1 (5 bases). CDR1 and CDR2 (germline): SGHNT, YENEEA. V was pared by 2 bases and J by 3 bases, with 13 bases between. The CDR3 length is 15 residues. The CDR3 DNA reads TGTGCCAGCAGCTTAAACCCCGGCAGGGAAGAGACCCAGTACTTC. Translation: CASSLNPGREETQYF. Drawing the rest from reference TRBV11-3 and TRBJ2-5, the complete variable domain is EAGVVQSPRYKIIEKKQPVAFWCNPISGHNTLYWYLQNLGQGPELLIRYENEEAVDDSQLPKDRFSAERLKGVDSTLKIQPAELGDSAVYLCASSLNPGREETQYFGPGTRLLVL.

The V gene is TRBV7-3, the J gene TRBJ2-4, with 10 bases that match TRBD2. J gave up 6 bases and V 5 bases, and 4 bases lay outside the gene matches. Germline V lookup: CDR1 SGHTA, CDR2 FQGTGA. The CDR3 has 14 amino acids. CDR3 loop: CASSASGGVNIQYF. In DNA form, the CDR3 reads TGTGCCAGCAGCGCCAGCGGGGGGGTAAACATTCAGTACTTC.

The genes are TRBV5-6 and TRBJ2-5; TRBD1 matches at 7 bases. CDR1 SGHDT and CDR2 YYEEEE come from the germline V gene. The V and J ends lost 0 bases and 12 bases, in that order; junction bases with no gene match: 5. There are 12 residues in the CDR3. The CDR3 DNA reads TGTGCCAGCAGCTTGGTAGGGGGCTTTGAGTACTTC. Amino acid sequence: CASSLVGGFEYF.

The CDR3 loop is CASSIGQGGNSDTQYF. CDR3 bases: TGTGCCAGTAGTATTGGACAGGGAGGTAATTCGGATACGCAGTATTTT. The chain recombines TRBV19 with TRBJ2-3; 8 bases agree with TRBD1. Germline values: CDR1 LNHDA, CDR2 SQIVND (reference sequence). This CDR3 has 16 residues. J gave up 6 bases and V 3 bases, and 11 bases lay outside the gene matches.

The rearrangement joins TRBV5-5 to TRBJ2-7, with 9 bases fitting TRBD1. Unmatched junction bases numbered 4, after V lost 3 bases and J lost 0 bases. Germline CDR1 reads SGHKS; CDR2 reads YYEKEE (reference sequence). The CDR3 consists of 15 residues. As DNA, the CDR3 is TGTGCCAGCAGCTCCCGGACAGGGGTCTCCTACGAGCAGTACTTC. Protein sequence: CASSSRTGVSYEQYF.

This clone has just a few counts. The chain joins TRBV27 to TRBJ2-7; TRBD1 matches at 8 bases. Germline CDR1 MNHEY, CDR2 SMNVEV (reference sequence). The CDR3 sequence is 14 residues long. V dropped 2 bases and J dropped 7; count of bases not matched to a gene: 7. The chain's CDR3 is CASSLRAGGQEQYF. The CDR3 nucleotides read TGTGCCAGCAGTTTAAGGGCAGGGGGCCAAGAGCAGTACTTC.

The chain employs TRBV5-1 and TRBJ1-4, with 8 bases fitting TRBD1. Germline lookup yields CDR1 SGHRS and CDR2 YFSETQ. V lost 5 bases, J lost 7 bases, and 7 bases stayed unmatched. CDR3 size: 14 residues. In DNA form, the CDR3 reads TGCGCCAGCAGAGCGGACAGGGAAGGTGAAAAACTGTTTTTT. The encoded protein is CASRADREGEKLFF.

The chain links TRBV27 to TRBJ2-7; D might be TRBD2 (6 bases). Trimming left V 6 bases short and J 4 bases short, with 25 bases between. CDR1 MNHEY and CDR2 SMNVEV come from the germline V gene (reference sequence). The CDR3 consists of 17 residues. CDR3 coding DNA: TGTGCCAGCAGCCGATCTGGAGGGACGGGGCTCCCGTACGAGCAGTACTTC. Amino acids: CASSRSGGTGLPYEQYF.

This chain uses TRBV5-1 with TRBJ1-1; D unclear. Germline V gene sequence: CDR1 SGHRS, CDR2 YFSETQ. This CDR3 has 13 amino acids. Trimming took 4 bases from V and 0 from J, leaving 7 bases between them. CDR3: CASSRGLNTEAFF. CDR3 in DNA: TGCGCCAGCAGCCGAGGGCTGAACACTGAAGCTTTCTTT. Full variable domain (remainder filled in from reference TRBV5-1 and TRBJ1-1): KAGVTQTPRYLIKTRGQQVTLSCSPISGHRSVSWYQQTPGQGLQFLFEYFSETQRNKGNFPGRFSGRQFSNSRSEMNVSTLELGDSALYLCASSRGLNTEAFFGQGTRLTVV.

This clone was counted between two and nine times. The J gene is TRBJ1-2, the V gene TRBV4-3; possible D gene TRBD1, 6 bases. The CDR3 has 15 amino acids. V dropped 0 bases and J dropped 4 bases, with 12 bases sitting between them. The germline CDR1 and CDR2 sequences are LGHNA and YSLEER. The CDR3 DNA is TGCGCCAGCAGCCAAGATGCTGGGACAAGCTATGGCTACACCTTC. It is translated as CASSQDAGTSYGYTF.